Shown below are 24 T cell receptor beta chains from a single sample sequenced in a study of blood T cells in healthy people across ages. A sample-barcoded 5' primer and a J-beta primer mix were used in a second PCR of about 7 to 12 cycles. TCRdb reprocessed the 5' RACE reads with MiXCR, giving one entry per CDR3 protein. The sample carries roughly 1,300,000 distinct CDR3 sequences, 59% recorded once. The sequenced sample was blood. Every receptor here comes from a man between 18 and 35 years old in good health.

The V call is TRBV10-2, the J call TRBJ2-3, with D unclear. Germline V CDR1 and CDR2: WSHSY, SAAADI. The CDR3 length is 16 residues. V lost 1 base and J lost 6, with 17 bases in between. The CDR3 DNA reads as TGCGCCAGCAGTGAGTTAGGTCAGAGCCGGGCCGATACGCAGTATTTT. This encodes CASSELGQSRADTQYF.

The sample holds a few counts of this clonotype. The genes are TRBV7-9 and TRBJ2-1, with TRBD1 matching 9 bases. CDR3 length: 14 amino acids. Trimming cost V 4 bases and J 9 bases; bases outside gene matches: 7. CDR1 is SEHNR and CDR2 is FQNEAQ in the germline V gene (reference sequence). The CDR3 region is CASSSTGGRGEQFF. The DNA of the CDR3 is TGTGCCAGCAGCTCTACAGGGGGCAGGGGTGAGCAGTTCTTC. Complete variable domain (other parts from reference TRBV7-9 and TRBJ2-1): DTGVSQNPRHKITKRGQNVTFRCDPISEHNRLYWYRQTLGQGPEFLTYFQNEAQLEKSRLLSDRFSAERPKGSFSTLEIQRTEQGDSAMYLCASSSTGGRGEQFFGPGTRLTVL.

Written as DNA, the CDR3 is TGTGCCAGCAGCCTAAACTTGGGATATGGCTACACCTTC. It codes for CASSLNLGYGYTF. This rearrangement joins TRBV6-4 to TRBJ1-2; D gene uncertain. Germline V gene sequence: CDR1 MRHNA, CDR2 SNTAGT. V dropped 6 bases and J dropped 5 bases, with 13 bases sitting between them. The CDR3 is made up of 13 amino acids.

V usage is TRBV18 and J usage is TRBJ2-5; 9 nucleotides align to TRBD1. Unmatched junction bases numbered 6, after V lost 4 bases and J lost 3 bases. The CDR3 has 15 residues. Germline CDR1 and CDR2: KGHSH and LQKENI. CDR3 in amino acids: CASSLQRTGEETQYF. In nucleotides, the CDR3 is TGTGCCAGCTCACTCCAAAGGACAGGGGAAGAGACCCAGTACTTC.

The J gene is TRBJ1-4, the V gene TRBV9; no firm D call. The V end lost 2 bases, the J end lost 0 bases, and 8 bases lay between the germline ends. The CDR3 is 15 amino acids. Germline CDR1 is SGDLS and CDR2 is YYNGEE. CDR3 coding DNA: TGTGCCAGCAGCGTCGAGGGTACAACTAATGAAAAACTGTTTTTT. This translates into CASSVEGTTNEKLFF. Complete variable domain (other parts from reference TRBV9 and TRBJ1-4): DSGVTQTPKHLITATGQRVTLRCSPRSGDLSVYWYQQSLDQGLQFLIQYYNGEERAKGNILERFSAQQFPDLHSELNLSSLELGDSALYFCASSVEGTTNEKLFFGSGTQLSVL.

The V and J genes are TRBV20-1 and TRBJ1-2; D gene uncertain. The CDR3 sequence is 11 residues long. The V and J ends lost 0 bases and 6 bases respectively, with 5 bases between them. Per germline, CDR1 DFQATT and CDR2 SNEGSKA (reference sequence). The CDR3 nucleotides are TGCAGTGCTAGAGACCTCGATGGCTACACCTTC. Translating gives CSARDLDGYTF.

The V gene is TRBV27, the J gene TRBJ1-4, with D tentatively TRBD1 (5 bases). The CDR3 spans 16 residues. Germline loops: CDR1 MNHEY, CDR2 SMNVEV (reference sequence). Trimming took off 2 bases at V and 0 bases at J, with 10 bases between the two ends. In DNA form, the CDR3 reads TGTGCCAGCAGTTTACAGGGCTTAACAACTAATGAAAAACTGTTTTTT. Its translation: CASSLQGLTTNEKLFF.

The V and J genes are TRBV7-2 and TRBJ2-7; possible D gene TRBD1, 5 bases. There are 17 residues in the CDR3. CDR1 is SGHTA, CDR2 FQGNSA, per germline. Between the trimmed V and J ends, which lost 5 bases and 2 bases, there was a span of 22 bases. The CDR3 DNA reads as TGTGCCAGCAGCAGATCCGCTCAAGGTGTCAGGGCCTACGAGCAGTACTTC. Amino acids: CASSRSAQGVRAYEQYF.

The chain recombines TRBV6-1 with TRBJ2-5, with TRBD2 matching over 8 bases. The V and J ends lost 10 bases and 0 bases, in that order; junction bases with no gene match: 4. In germline, CDR1 is MNHNS, CDR2 SASEGT. This CDR3 comprises 13 residues. Here the CDR3 reads CATRGGYQETQYF. In DNA, the CDR3 is TGTGCCACTCGGGGGGGATACCAAGAGACCCAGTACTTC.

This sequence joins TRBV18 and TRBJ1-6; 8 nucleotides align to TRBD1. The CDR3 loop spans 14 amino acids. The ends lost 3 bases at V and 8 bases at J; junction bases unmatched: 3. Germline V CDR1 and CDR2: KGHSH, LQKENI. In nucleotides, the CDR3 is TGTGCCAGCTCACCCGGACAGGGTGATTCACCCCTCCACTTT. This gives the protein CASSPGQGDSPLHF.

The rearrangement links TRBV4-2 to TRBJ1-1; no reliable D call. V was trimmed by 0 bases and J by 1 base, leaving 12 bases between them. Germline assignment: CDR1 LGHNA and CDR2 YNFKEQ. This CDR3 contains 16 residues. CDR3: CASSQENRGGNTEAFF. DNA for the CDR3: TGTGCCAGCAGCCAAGAAAATCGCGGCGGGAACACTGAAGCTTTCTTT.

This rearrangement joins TRBV4-1 to TRBJ2-1; perhaps TRBD2 as D (6 bases). The CDR3 is 15 amino acids. Germline V gene data show CDR1 as MGHRA and CDR2 as YSYEKL. The V and J ends lost 5 bases and 1 base respectively, with 12 bases between them. CDR3 sequence (DNA): TGCGCCAGCAGCGCGACTAGGACATCCTACAATGAGCAGTTCTTC. It translates to CASSATRTSYNEQFF.

This clonotype has just a few counts. The rearrangement links TRBV4-1 to TRBJ2-6, with D maybe TRBD1 (6 bases). V was cut by 5 bases and J by 1 base, with 12 bases left in between. Germline-derived CDR1 and CDR2 are MGHRA and YSYEKL. CDR3 length: 16 residues. The CDR3 nucleotides are TGCGCCAGCAGCGGGACACCCGCTTCTGGGGCCAACGTCCTGACTTTC. It specifies CASSGTPASGANVLTF.

DNA of the CDR3: TGTGCCAGCAGCTTAGGCCCAGGGGAAGTTGGCTACACCTTC. Amino acids: CASSLGPGEVGYTF. The V gene is TRBV7-9, the J gene TRBJ1-2, with a tentative D call TRBD1 (6 bases). V lost 1 base, J lost 7 bases, and 13 bases lay in between. Germline loops: CDR1 SEHNR, CDR2 FQNEAQ (reference sequence). The CDR3 sequence is 14 residues long.

In this sample, this clonotype turned up a few times. The rearrangement uses TRBV20-1 and TRBJ2-5; TRBD1 aligns across 7 bases. V lost 3 bases and J lost 2; bases outside the gene matches: 9. Per germline, CDR1 DFQATT and CDR2 SNEGSKA (reference sequence). This CDR3 is built from 15 residues. The CDR3 reads CSARAGEGAQETQYF. The CDR3 nucleotides read TGCAGTGCTAGGGCGGGTGAGGGGGCTCAAGAGACCCAGTACTTC.

V and J are TRBV7-2 and TRBJ1-1; 7 nucleotides agree with TRBD1. V lost 5 bases, J lost 0 bases, and 12 bases stayed unmatched. Germline V gives CDR1 SGHTA, CDR2 FQGNSA. CDR3 length: 17 residues. This chain's CDR3 is CASSPQTGSDMNTEAFF. CDR3 sequence (DNA): TGTGCCAGCAGCCCACAGACAGGGTCGGATATGAACACTGAAGCTTTCTTT.

The chain links TRBV12-3 or TRBV12-4 to TRBJ2-1, with 10 nucleotides matching TRBD2. The CDR3 loop spans 14 amino acids. J was trimmed by 8 bases and V by 6 bases; bases with no gene match: 7. CDR3 nucleotide sequence: TGTGCCAGCAGGCCTAGCGGGAGTAGGGATGAGCAGTTCTTC. Translation: CASRPSGSRDEQFF.

This chain uses TRBV4-2 with TRBJ2-4; D perhaps matches TRBD2 (6 bases). Per germline, CDR1 LGHNA and CDR2 YNFKEQ. The CDR3 totals 17 residues. V dropped 1 base and J dropped 0 bases, with 13 bases sitting between them. The CDR3 here is CASSQVAGSVAKNIQYF. CDR3 sequence (DNA): TGTGCCAGCAGCCAAGTTGCCGGGAGTGTAGCCAAAAACATTCAGTACTTC.

The chain uses TRBV4-2 and TRBJ2-3, with TRBD1 matching 12 bases. With V trimmed by 0 bases and J by 5 bases, 6 bases remained unmatched. The V gene's germline CDR1 is LGHNA and CDR2 YNFKEQ. CDR3 length: 17 amino acids. CDR3 in DNA: TGTGCCAGCAGCCAAGACGGGACAGGGGGCGCCATAGATACGCAGTATTTT. Its translation: CASSQDGTGGAIDTQYF.

The chain joins TRBV20-1 to TRBJ2-4, with D possibly matching TRBD2 (5 bases). Near its end, the DNA agrees better with TRBJ2-5, so the J call may be wrong. Germline assignment: CDR1 DFQATT and CDR2 SNEGSKA (reference sequence). The CDR3 loop spans 13 amino acids. The CDR3 reads CSAPAPGQETQYF. The CDR3 bases are TGCAGTGCTCCAGCGCCGGGACAAGAGACCCAGTACTTC.

V is TRBV10-3 and J is TRBJ2-1; D possibly corresponds to TRBD2 (5 bases). The CDR3 contains 15 residues. Germline V gene lookup returns CDR1 ENHRY and CDR2 SYGVKD. V dropped 2 bases and J dropped 4 bases, with 12 bases sitting between them. This CDR3 reads CAISEARTQYNEQFF. The CDR3 DNA sequence: TGTGCCATCAGTGAGGCCAGGACTCAGTACAATGAGCAGTTCTTC.

This clonotype was counted a few times. The chain has TRBV10-3 and TRBJ1-4; D remains unclear. Germline CDR1 reads ENHRY; CDR2 reads SYGVKD. The CDR3 totals 16 residues. V was trimmed by 0 bases and J by 5 bases, leaving 13 bases between them. The CDR3 DNA reads TGTGCCATCAGTGAGTCGATACCCACTCTGAATGAAAAACTGTTTTTT. This translates into CAISESIPTLNEKLFF.

This rearrangement joins TRBV9 to TRBJ1-5; D perhaps matches TRBD1 (5 bases). Trimming left V 0 bases short and J 7 bases short, with 11 bases between. CDR1 and CDR2 from the germline V gene are SGDLS and YYNGEE. The CDR3 totals 14 residues. CDR3 bases: TGTGCCAGCAGCGTAGAAGGGGAGGAACAGCCCCAGCATTTT. Translating it yields CASSVEGEEQPQHF.

The rearrangement joins TRBV18 to TRBJ2-1; TRBD2 agrees at 8 bases. This CDR3 is built from 16 residues. The V gene's germline CDR1 is KGHSH and CDR2 LQKENI. Trimming removed 2 bases from V and 8 bases from J; junction bases left unmatched: 11. In DNA form, the CDR3 reads TGTGCCAGCTCACCAAGGGCTAGCGGGCTCGGCGATGAGCAGTTCTTC. Translation: CASSPRASGLGDEQFF.